This T cell receptor (beta chain) was profiled in a study of T cells after yellow fever vaccination (dated by TCRdb to the late 2010s). About the study as a whole: The SMART-Seq v4 Ultra Low Input RNA kit was used to prepare libraries from fractions with low cell numbers. Two healthy male donors made up the cohort, one aged 18 to 29 years and the other aged 30 to 39 years. To follow T-cell clones before and after both primary and booster YFV17D yellow fever vaccination, bulk TCR alpha and beta repertoires underwent longitudinal sequencing. Blood was collected at multiple timepoints before and after primary and secondary immunization, and bulk PBMC replicates and cell subsets were isolated. General study outcomes and caveats: A small share of clonotypes was detected in both CD4 and CD8 compartments, with the overlap likely arising from convergent recombination. Computational filtering was required because FACS-sorted repertoires could contain abundant contaminating clonotypes from the bulk population. The secondary T-cell response was found to be weaker but faster than the primary response, with a peak reached on day 5 rather than on day 15. The study included only two donors, which limits how far the findings can be generalized. After the booster, most clones that had expanded after primary vaccination were detected again (about 97% of CD4 and about 88% of CD8), suggesting broad maintenance of memory.

There are many counts of this clonotype. This clone's antigen is unknown. Per-base qualities were not stored, and no clone one base away is much larger. The label giving this sample's treatment or condition can be read as: live attenuated yellow fever vaccine strain. At each blood-draw timepoint, two biological replicates of bulk PBMCs were obtained. A standard Ficoll-Paque protocol was used to isolate PBMCs from peripheral blood. RNA was extracted with TriZol from bulk PBMCs, CD4 and CD8 fractions, and dextramer-positive and dextramer-negative fractions. The run used an Illumina NovaSeq 6000. TCR cDNA was synthesized by 5'RACE template switching, through which a universal primer site and unique molecular identifiers were introduced. Priming of cDNA synthesis was performed from both the TCR alpha and TCR beta constant segments. Libraries were amplified in two PCR steps, with sample barcodes and sequencing adapters added in the second step. Sequencing of libraries was performed on Illumina HiSeq 2500 (2x100 bp) or NovaSeq (2x150 bp). In the original analysis: MIGEC was used to demultiplex reads and collapse the reads into UMI consensus sequences, and MiXCR was used for V(D)J alignment. Clonotypes responding to the vaccine were identified with edgeR on replicate PBMC samples, with the criteria of FDR below 0.01 and a log2 fold change above 5 up to day 15. Each bulk clonotype received a CD4 or CD8 identity based on whether the sequenced CD4 or CD8 repertoire contained that clonotype at higher abundance. Through fastp at Q25 and MiXCR, TCRdb rebuilt clones from the public reads, retaining in-frame beta chains. Each entry is one CDR3 protein sequence, shown with its most common DNA and genes. The V and J calls were determined by TCRdb, not by the authors. The sample contains around 310,000 distinct CDR3 sequences, more than 3% of them found a single time. Roughly a quarter of the sample is in the top ten clones.

From the cysteine through the valine, the CDR3 covers 11 amino acids. Only the CDR3 DNA stays, 33 bases, in frame from base 1. Via the germline V gene, CDR1 is SGHRS and CDR2 YFSETQ. The sample here was PBMCs, taken on the day of the yellow fever booster vaccination. The rearranged chain carries TRBV5-1 and TRBJ2-7, with the D gene not clear enough to name. The sequence derives from a man younger than 35 who received the YFV17D yellow fever vaccine. The nucleotide sequence reads TGCGCCAGCAGCTTGGAAGGTCAGAATAGCGTC. Its protein is CASSLEGQNSV.